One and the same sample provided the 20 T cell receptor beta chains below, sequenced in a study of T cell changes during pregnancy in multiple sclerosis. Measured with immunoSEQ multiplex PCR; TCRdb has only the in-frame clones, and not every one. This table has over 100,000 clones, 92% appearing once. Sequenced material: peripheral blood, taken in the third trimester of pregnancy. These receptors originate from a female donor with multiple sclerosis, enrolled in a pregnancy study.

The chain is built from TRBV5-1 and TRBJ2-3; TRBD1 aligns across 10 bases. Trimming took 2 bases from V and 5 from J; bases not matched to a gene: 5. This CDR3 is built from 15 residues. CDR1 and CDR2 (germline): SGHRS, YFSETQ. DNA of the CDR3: TGCGCCAGCAGCTTAGACAGGGGGCCGGGAGATACGCAGTATTTT. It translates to CASSLDRGPGDTQYF.

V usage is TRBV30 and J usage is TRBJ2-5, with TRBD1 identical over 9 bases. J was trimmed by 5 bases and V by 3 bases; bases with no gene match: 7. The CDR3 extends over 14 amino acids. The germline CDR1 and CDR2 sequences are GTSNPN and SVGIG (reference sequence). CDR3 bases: TGTGCCTGGAGGGGACAGGGTCGCGTGGAGACCCAGTACTTC. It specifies CAWRGQGRVETQYF.

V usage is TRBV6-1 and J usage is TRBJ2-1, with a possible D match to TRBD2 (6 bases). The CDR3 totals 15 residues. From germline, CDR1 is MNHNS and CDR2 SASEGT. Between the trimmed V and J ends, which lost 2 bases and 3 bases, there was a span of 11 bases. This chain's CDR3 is CASSELEGFYNEQFF. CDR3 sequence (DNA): TGTGCCAGCAGTGAACTGGAGGGATTCTACAATGAGCAGTTCTTC.

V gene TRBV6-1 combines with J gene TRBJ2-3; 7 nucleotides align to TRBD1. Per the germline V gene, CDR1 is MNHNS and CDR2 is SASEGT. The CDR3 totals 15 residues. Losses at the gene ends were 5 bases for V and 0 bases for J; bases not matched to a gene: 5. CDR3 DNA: TGTGCCAGCAGTCTAACGACAGGGAGCACAGATACGCAGTATTTT. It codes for CASSLTTGSTDTQYF.

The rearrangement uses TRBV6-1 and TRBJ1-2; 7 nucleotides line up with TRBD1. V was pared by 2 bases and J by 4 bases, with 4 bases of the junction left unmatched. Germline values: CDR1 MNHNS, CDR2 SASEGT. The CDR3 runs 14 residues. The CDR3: CASSELGTAYGYTF. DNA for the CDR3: TGTGCCAGCAGTGAATTGGGGACAGCCTATGGCTACACCTTC.

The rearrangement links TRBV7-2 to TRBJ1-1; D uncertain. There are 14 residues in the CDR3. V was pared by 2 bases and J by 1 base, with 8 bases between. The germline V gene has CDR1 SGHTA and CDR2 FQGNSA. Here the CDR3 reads CASSLYHKNTEAFF. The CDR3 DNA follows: TGTGCCAGCAGCTTATATCACAAGAACACTGAAGCTTTCTTT.

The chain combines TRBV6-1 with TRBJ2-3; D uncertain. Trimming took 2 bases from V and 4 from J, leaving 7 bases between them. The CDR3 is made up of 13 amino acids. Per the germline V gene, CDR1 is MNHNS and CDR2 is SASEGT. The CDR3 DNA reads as TGTGCCAGCAGTGAACAGCGAGCAGATACGCAGTATTTT. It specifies CASSEQRADTQYF.

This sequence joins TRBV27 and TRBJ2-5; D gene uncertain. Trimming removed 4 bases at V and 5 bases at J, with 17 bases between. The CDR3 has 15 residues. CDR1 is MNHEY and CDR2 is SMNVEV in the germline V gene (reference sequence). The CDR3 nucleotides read TGTGCCAGCAGTTCCCAGTTCCCCCGTTTGGAGACCCAGTACTTC. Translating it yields CASSSQFPRLETQYF.

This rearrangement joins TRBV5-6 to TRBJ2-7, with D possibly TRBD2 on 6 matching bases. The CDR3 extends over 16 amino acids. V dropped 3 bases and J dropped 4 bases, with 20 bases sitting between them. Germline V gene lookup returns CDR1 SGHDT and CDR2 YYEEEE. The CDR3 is CASSSGVLRRDYEQYF. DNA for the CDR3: TGTGCCAGCAGCTCCGGGGTACTAAGGAGGGATTACGAGCAGTACTTC.

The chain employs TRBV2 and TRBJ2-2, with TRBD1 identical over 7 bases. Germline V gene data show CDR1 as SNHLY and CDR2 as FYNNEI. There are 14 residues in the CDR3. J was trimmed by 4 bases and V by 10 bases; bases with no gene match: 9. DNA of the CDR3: TGTGCCACGAAGCTACAGGGGACCACCGGGGAGCTGTTTTTT. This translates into CATKLQGTTGELFF.

CDR3 amino acids: CASSVDLAGGPEEQYF. In nucleotides, the CDR3 is TGTGCCAGCAGCGTAGATCTAGCGGGGGGGCCTGAAGAGCAGTACTTC. The rearrangement joins TRBV9 to TRBJ2-7, with 12 bases identical to TRBD2. CDR1 and CDR2 (germline): SGDLS, YYNGEE. There are 16 residues in the CDR3. V dropped 0 bases and J dropped 7; count of bases not matched to a gene: 8. Supplemented by reference TRBV9 and TRBJ2-7, the full variable domain reads DSGVTQTPKHLITATGQRVTLRCSPRSGDLSVYWYQQSLDQGLQFLIQYYNGEERAKGNILERFSAQQFPDLHSELNLSSLELGDSALYFCASSVDLAGGPEEQYFGPGTRLTVT.

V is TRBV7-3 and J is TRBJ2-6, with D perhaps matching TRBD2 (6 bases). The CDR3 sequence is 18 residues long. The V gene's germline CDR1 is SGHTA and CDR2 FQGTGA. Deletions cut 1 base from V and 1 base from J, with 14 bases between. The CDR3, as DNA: TGTGCCAGCAGCTTAATAGGGCAGGGAGGTTCTGGGGCCAACGTCCTGACTTTC. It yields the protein CASSLIGQGGSGANVLTF.

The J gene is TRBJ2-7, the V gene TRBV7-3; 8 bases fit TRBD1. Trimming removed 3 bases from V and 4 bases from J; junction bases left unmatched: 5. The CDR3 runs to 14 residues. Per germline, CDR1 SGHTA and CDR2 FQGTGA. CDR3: CASSLGTGAYEQYF. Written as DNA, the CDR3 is TGTGCCAGCAGCTTGGGGACAGGAGCTTACGAGCAGTACTTC.

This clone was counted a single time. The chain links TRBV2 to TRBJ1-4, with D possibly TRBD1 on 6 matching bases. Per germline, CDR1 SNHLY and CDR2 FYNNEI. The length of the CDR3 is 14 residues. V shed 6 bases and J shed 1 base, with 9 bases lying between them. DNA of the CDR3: TGTGCCAGCAGCTTACAGGGAACTAATGAAAAACTGTTTTTT. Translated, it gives CASSLQGTNEKLFF.

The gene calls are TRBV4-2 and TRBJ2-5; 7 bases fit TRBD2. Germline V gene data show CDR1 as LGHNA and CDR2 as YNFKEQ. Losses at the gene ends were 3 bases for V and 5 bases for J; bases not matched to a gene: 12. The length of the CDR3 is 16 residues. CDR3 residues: CASSQYSAGITETQYF. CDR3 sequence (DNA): TGTGCCAGCAGCCAGTACTCAGCGGGAATAACGGAGACCCAGTACTTC.

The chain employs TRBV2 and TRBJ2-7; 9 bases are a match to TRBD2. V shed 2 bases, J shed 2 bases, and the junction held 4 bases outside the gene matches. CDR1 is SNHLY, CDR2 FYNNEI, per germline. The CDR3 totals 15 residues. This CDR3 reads CASSELASGAYEQYF. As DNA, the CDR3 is TGTGCCAGCAGTGAATTGGCTAGCGGGGCCTACGAGCAGTACTTC.

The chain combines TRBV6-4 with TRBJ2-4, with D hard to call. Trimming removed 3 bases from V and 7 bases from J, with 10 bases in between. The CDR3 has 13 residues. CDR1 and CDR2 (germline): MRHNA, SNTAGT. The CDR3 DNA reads TGTGCCAGCAGTGAATACGTCGGGAACATTCAGTACTTC. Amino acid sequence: CASSEYVGNIQYF.

CDR3 coding DNA: TGTGCCAGTAGTCCACGGGGGGCTGGGGCCAACGTCCTGACTTTC. Translating it yields CASSPRGAGANVLTF. The chain recombines TRBV19 with TRBJ2-6; 7 bases fit TRBD2. The CDR3 has 15 amino acids. The ends lost 5 bases at V and 2 bases at J; junction bases unmatched: 3. Looked up from germline, CDR1 is LNHDA and CDR2 is SQIVND (reference sequence).

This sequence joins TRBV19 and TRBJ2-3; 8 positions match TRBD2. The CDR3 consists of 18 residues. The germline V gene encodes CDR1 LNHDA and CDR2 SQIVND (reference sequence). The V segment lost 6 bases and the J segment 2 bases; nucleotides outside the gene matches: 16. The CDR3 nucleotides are TGTGCCAGTAGCGCCCCTGCAGGCGGGAGGCTCGACACAGATACGCAGTATTTT. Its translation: CASSAPAGGRLDTDTQYF.

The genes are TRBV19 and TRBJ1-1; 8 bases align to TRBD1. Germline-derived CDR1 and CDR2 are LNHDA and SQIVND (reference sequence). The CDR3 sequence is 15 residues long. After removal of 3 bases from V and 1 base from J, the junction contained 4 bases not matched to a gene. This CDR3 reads CASSIQGAWNTEAFF. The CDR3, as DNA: TGTGCCAGTAGTATCCAGGGGGCCTGGAACACTGAAGCTTTCTTT.